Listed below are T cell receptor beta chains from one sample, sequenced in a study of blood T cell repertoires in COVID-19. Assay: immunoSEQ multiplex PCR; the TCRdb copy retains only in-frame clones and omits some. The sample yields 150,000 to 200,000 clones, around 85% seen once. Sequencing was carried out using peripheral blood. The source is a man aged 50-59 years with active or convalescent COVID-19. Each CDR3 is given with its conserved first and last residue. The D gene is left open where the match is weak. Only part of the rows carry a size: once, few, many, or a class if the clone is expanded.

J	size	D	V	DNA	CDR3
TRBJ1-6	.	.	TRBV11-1	TGTGCCAGCAGCCGATGGAGTAATAGTAATTCACCCCTCCACTTT	CASSRWSNSNSPLHF
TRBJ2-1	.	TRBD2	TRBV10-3	TGTGCCATCAGTGAAACGAAGACTAGCGGCTCCTACAATGAGCAGTTCTTC	CAISETKTSGSYNEQFF
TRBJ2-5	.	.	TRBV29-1	TGCAGCGTTGACATTTTGTCACAGGGAGAGACCCAGTACTTC	CSVDILSQGETQYF
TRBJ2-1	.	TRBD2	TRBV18	TGTGCCAGCTCACCTCCTAGCGGGGTTTCGGGTTACAATGAGCAGTTCTTC	CASSPPSGVSGYNEQFF
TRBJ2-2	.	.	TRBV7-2	TGTGCCAGCAGCACGGAATACAGCACCCGGGAGCTGTTTTTT	CASSTEYSTRELFF
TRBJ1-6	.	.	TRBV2	TGTGCCAGCAGTGGACAGACCAATTCACCCCTCCACTTT	CASSGQTNSPLHF
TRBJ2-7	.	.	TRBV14	TGTGCCAGCATGGGCGGACAGAACTACGAGCAGTACTTC	CASMGGQNYEQYF
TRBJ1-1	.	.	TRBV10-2	TGCGCCAGCAGTGACCCCCGCACTGAAGCTTTCTTT	CASSDPRTEAFF
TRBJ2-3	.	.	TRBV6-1	TGTGCCAGCAGTGAAGCGGGTCGGAGGATTGATACGCAGTATTTT	CASSEAGRRIDTQYF
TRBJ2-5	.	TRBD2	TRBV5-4	TGTGCCAGCAGCCCGCGACTAGCGGGGGAGGGCGAGACCCAGTACTTC	CASSPRLAGEGETQYF
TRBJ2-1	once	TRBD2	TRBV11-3	TGTGCCAGCAGCTTAAGCGGGACTTACAATGAGCAGTTCTTC	CASSLSGTYNEQFF
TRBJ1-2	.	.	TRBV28	TGTGCCAGCAGCTCCCCAACCCCGGTCCCCCTCGGCTACACCTTC	CASSSPTPVPLGYTF
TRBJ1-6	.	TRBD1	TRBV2	TGTGCCAGCAGTACAGACAGGGATTCACCCCTCCACTTT	CASSTDRDSPLHF
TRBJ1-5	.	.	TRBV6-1	TGTGCCAGCAGTGAAGCACAATTCCATCAGCCCCAGCATTTT	CASSEAQFHQPQHF
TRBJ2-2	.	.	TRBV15	TGTGCCACCAGCAGGCGGGAGAACACCGGGGAGCTGTTTTTT	CATSRRENTGELFF
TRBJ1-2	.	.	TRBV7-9	TGTGCCAGCAGTACCGTCGCCCGAGGTGGCTACACCTTC	CASSTVARGGYTF
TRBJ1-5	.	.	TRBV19	TGTGCCAGTAGTATAGGGACAGTATATAGCAATCAGCCCCAGCATTTT	CASSIGTVYSNQPQHF
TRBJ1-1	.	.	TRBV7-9	TGTGCCAGCAGACCCCCTCCGGGAGGACCGGTGAACACTGAAGCTTTCTTT	CASRPPPGGPVNTEAFF
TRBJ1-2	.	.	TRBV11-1	TGTGCCAGCAGCTGGGACAAGGCTTCGACGTCGGATGGCTACACCTTC	CASSWDKASTSDGYTF
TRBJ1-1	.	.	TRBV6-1	TGTGCCAGCAGTGAAGCCCCCTGGGAGGAGGCTTTCTTT	CASSEAPWEEAFF
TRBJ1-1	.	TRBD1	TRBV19	TGTGCCAGTAGTCCCGGACAGGGATCAGACATGAACACTGAAGCTTTCTTT	CASSPGQGSDMNTEAFF
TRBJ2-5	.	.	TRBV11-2	TGTGCCAGCAGCCCCGGGACTCAACCCCACCAAGAGACCCAGTACTTC	CASSPGTQPHQETQYF
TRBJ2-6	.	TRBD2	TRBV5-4	TGTGCCAGCAGCCTGGAGTGGGGGGGAGGGGCCAACGTCCTGACTTTC	CASSLEWGGGANVLTF
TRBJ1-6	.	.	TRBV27	TGTGCCAGCAGTTCTTCAGGGGCGATTTCACCCCTCCACTTT	CASSSSGAISPLHF